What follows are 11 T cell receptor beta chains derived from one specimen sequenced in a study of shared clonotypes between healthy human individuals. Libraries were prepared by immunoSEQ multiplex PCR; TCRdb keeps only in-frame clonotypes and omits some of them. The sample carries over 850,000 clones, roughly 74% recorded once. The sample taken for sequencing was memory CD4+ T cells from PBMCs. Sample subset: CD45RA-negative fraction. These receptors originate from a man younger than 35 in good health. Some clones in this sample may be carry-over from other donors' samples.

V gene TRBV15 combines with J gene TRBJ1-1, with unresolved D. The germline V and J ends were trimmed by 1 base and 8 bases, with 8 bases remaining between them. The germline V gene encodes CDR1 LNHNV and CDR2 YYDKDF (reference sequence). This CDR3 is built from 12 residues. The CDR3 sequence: CATSRAAREAFF. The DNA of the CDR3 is TGTGCCACCAGCAGAGCTGCGAGGGAAGCTTTCTTT.

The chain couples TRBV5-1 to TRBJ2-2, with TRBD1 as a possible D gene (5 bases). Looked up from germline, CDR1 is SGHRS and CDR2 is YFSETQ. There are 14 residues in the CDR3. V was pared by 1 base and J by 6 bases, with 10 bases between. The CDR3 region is CASSLRRASGELFF. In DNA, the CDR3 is TGCGCCAGCAGCTTGCGCAGGGCTTCCGGGGAGCTGTTTTTT.

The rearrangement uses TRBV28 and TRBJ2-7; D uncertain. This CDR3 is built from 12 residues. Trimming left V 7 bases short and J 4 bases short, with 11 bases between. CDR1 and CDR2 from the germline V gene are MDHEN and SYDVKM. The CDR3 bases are TGTGCCAGCACCCTGAGGAATTACGAGCAGTACTTC. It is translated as CASTLRNYEQYF. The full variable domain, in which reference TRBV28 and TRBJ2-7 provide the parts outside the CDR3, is DVKVTQSSRYLVKRTGEKVFLECVQDMDHENMFWYRQDPGLGLRLIYFSYDVKMKEKGDIPEGYSVSREKKERFSLILESASTNQTSMYLCASTLRNYEQYFGPGTRLTVT.

CDR3 sequence (DNA): TGTGCCAGCAGTTTACTCCAGGGGTTCACAGATACGCAGTATTTT. Encoded protein: CASSLLQGFTDTQYF. The chain carries TRBV28 and TRBJ2-3, with D perhaps matching TRBD1 (6 bases). From germline, CDR1 is MDHEN and CDR2 SYDVKM. This CDR3 is 15 amino acids long. V lost 2 bases, J lost 2 bases, and 11 bases lay in between.

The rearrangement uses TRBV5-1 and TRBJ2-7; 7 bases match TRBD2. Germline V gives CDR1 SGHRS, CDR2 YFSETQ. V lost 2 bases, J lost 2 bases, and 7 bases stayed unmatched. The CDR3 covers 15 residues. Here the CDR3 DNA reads TGCGCCAGCAGCTTTCTAGGCGGGGGTACCTACGAGCAGTACTTC. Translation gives CASSFLGGGTYEQYF.

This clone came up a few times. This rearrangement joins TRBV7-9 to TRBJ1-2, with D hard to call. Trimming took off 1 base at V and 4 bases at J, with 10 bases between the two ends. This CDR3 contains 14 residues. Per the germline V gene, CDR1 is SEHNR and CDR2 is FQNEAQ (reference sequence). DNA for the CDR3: TGTGCCAGCAGCTTAGGTTACGGATCCTATGGCTACACCTTC. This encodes CASSLGYGSYGYTF.

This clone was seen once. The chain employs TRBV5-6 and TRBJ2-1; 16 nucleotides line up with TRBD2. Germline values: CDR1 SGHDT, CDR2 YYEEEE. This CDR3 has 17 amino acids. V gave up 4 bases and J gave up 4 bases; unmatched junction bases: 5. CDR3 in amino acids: CASSLPGLAGGYNEQFF. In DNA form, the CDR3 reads TGTGCCAGCAGCCTACCGGGACTAGCGGGAGGGTACAATGAGCAGTTCTTC.

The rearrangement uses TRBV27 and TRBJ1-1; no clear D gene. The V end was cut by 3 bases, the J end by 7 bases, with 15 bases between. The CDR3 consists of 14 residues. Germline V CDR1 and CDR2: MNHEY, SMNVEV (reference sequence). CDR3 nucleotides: TGTGCCAGCAGTTTGCGCAGGACGGCCCTTGAAGCTTTCTTT. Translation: CASSLRRTALEAFF.

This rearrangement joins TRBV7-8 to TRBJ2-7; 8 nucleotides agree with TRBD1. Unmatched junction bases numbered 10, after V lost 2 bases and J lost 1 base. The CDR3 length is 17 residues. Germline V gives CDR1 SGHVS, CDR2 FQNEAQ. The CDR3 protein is CASSLSHAGGFSYEQYF. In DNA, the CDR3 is TGTGCCAGCAGCTTATCCCACGCAGGGGGCTTTTCCTACGAGCAGTACTTC.

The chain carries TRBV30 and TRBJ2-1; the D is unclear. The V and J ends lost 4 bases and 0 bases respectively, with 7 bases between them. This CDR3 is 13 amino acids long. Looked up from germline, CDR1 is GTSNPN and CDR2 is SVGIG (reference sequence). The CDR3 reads CAWTSDSYNEQFF. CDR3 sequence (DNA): TGTGCCTGGACTTCGGACTCCTACAATGAGCAGTTCTTC.

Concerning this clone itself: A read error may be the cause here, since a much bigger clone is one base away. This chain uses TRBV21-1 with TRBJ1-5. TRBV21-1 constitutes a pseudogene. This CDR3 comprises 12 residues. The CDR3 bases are TGTGCCAGCACCCGGAGCAATCAGCCCCAGCATTTT. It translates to CASTRSNQPQHF.